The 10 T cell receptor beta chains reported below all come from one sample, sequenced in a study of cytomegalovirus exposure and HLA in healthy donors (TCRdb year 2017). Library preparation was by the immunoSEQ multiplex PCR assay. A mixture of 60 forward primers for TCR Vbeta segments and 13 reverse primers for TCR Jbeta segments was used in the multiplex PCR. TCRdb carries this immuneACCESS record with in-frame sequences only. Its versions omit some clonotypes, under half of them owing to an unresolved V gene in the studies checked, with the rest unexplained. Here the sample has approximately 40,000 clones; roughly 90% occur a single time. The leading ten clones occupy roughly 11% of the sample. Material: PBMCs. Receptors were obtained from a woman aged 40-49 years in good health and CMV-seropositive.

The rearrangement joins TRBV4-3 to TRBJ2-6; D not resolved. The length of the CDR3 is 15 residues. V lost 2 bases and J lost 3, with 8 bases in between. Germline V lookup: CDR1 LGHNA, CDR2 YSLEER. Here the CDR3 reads CASSQNGIGANVLTF. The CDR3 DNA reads TGCGCCAGCAGCCAAAATGGCATTGGGGCCAACGTCCTGACTTTC.

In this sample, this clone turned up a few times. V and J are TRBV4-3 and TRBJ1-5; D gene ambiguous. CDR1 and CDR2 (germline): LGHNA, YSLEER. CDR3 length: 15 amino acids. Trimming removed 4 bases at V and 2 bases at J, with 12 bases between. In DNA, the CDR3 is TGCGCCAGCAGCCCGACTTTGGGTGGCAATCAGCCCCAGCATTTT. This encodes CASSPTLGGNQPQHF.

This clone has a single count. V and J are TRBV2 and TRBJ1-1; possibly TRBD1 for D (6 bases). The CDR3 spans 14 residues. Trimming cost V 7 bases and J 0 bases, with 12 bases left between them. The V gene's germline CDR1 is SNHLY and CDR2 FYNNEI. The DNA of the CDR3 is TGTGCCAGCATCAAAACAGGGATGAACACTGAAGCTTTCTTT. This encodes CASIKTGMNTEAFF.

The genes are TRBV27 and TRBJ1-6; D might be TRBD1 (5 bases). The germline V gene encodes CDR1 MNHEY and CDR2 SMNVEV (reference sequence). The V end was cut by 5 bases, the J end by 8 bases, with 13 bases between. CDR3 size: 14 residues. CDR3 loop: CASSLGAGDSPLHF. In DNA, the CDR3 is TGTGCCAGCAGTCTAGGGGCGGGGGATTCACCCCTCCACTTT.

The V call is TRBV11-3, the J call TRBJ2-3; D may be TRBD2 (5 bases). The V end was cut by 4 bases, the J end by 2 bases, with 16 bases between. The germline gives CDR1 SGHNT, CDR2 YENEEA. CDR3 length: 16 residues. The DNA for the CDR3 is TGTGCCAGCAGCTCTATCTACGGGGAGACCACAGATACGCAGTATTTT. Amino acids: CASSSIYGETTDTQYF.

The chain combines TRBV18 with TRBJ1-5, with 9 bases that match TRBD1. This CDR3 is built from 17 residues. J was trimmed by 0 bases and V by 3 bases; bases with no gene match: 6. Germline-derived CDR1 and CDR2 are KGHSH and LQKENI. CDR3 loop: CASSPGTGPSSNQPQHF. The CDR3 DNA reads TGTGCCAGCTCACCCGGGACAGGGCCCTCTAGCAATCAGCCCCAGCATTTT. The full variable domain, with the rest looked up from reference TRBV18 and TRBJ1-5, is NAGVMQNPRHLVRRRGQEARLRCSPMKGHSHVYWYRQLPEEGLKFMVYLQKENIIDESGMPKERFSAEFPKEGPSILRIQQVVRGDSAAYFCASSPGTGPSSNQPQHFGDGTRLSIL.

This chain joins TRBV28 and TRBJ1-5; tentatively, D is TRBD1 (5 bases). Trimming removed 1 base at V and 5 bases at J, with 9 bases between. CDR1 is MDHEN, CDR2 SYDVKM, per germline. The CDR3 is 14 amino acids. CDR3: CASSLYRRDQPQHF. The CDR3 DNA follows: TGTGCCAGCAGTTTATACAGGAGGGATCAGCCCCAGCATTTT.

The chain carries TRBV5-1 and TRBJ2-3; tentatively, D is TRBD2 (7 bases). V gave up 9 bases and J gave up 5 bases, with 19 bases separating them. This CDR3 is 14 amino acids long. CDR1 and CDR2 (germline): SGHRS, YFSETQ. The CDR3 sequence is CATSSGGRGDTQYF. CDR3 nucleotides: TGCGCCACCTCATCCGGGGGGCGAGGAGATACGCAGTATTTT.

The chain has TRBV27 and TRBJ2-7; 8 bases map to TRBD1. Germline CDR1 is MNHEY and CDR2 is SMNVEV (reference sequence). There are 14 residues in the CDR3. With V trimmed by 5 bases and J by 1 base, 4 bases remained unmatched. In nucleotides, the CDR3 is TGTGCCAGCAGTCGGGACAGGACTTCCTACGAGCAGTACTTC. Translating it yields CASSRDRTSYEQYF.

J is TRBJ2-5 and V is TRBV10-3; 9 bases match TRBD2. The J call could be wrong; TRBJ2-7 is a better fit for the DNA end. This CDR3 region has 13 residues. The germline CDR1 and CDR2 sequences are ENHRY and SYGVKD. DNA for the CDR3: TGTGCCACCATAGCGGGGGCTTCCTACGAGCAGTACTTC. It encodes CATIAGASYEQYF.